This TCR beta chain stems from a study of shared clonotypes between healthy human individuals. Clones were sequenced by immunoSEQ multiplex PCR, and TCRdb holds only the in-frame ones, with some missing. The sample shows 600,000 to 700,000 clones, roughly 73% of them seen only once. Germline lookup yields CDR1 MDHEN and CDR2 SYDVKM. This CDR3 has 13 amino acids. Trimming shortened V by 6 bases and J by 10 bases, and 16 bases separated the two germline ends. The chain combines TRBV28 with TRBJ2-1; D perhaps matches TRBD2 (6 bases). The TCR sequence derives from a woman aged 25-40 years in good health. Sequencing was done on a sample of memory CD4+ T cells sorted from blood. Documented subset: CD45RA-negative fraction. The CDR3 bases are TGTGCCAGCAGCTTCACTAGCATACGAGAGCAGTTCTTC. It encodes CASSFTSIREQFF.